The 18 T cell receptor beta chains listed next were all sequenced from one sample in a study of shared clonotypes between healthy human individuals. Using immunoSEQ multiplex PCR, the repertoire was profiled, and TCRdb retains in-frame clones only, with some absent. Of approximately 1,000,000 clones listed, about four fifths are singletons. The sample consisted of memory CD4+ T cells from PBMCs. Subset indicated: CD45RA-negative fraction. Source of these receptors: a man in his late teens or twenties in good health. Some clones in this sample may be carry-over from other donors' samples.

This sequence joins TRBV19 and TRBJ1-2; D is possibly TRBD1 (6 bases). There are 13 residues in the CDR3. With 7 bases removed from V and 2 bases from J, the gap between germline ends came to 11 bases. Germline V lookup: CDR1 LNHDA, CDR2 SQIVND (reference sequence). This CDR3 reads CASNPQGNYGYTF. In DNA, the CDR3 is TGTGCCAGTAACCCACAGGGCAACTATGGCTACACCTTC.

The chain carries TRBV7-9 and TRBJ1-2, with D perhaps matching TRBD1 (6 bases). The germline CDR1 and CDR2 sequences are SEHNR and FQNEAQ (reference sequence). V lost 1 base and J lost 4, with 16 bases in between. The CDR3 length is 16 residues. Here the CDR3 DNA reads TGTGCCAGCAGCTTAGAGGGGGGCAGAAGCCTCTATGGCTACACCTTC. Amino acids: CASSLEGGRSLYGYTF.

The chain recombines TRBV7-2 with TRBJ2-1; 10 bases are shared with TRBD2. This CDR3 contains 15 residues. J was trimmed by 9 bases and V by 5 bases; bases with no gene match: 10. Germline CDR1 is SGHTA and CDR2 is FQGNSA. The CDR3 is CASSPTSGWYGEQFF. CDR3 coding DNA: TGTGCCAGCAGCCCGACTAGCGGGTGGTATGGTGAGCAGTTCTTC.

At least ten counts were recorded for this clone. This chain connects TRBV5-4 to TRBJ2-7; D gene uncertain. Germline values: CDR1 SGHNT, CDR2 YYREEE (reference sequence). Trimming cost V 0 bases and J 2 bases, with 9 bases left between them. CDR3 size: 14 residues. CDR3 sequence (DNA): TGTGCCAGCAGCTTGGTTCCAGGTGCCTACGAGCAGTACTTC. Protein: CASSLVPGAYEQYF.

The chain couples TRBV28 to TRBJ1-4; TRBD1 might be the D (6 bases). Deletions cut 6 bases from V and 7 bases from J, with 18 bases between. The CDR3 contains 15 residues. The V gene's germline CDR1 is MDHEN and CDR2 SYDVKM. DNA for the CDR3: TGTGCCAGCAGGCCGGGCGGGGGGCACCTTGAAAAACTGTTTTTT. This codes for CASRPGGGHLEKLFF.

This chain links TRBV2 with TRBJ2-2; TRBD1 is a possible D gene (6 bases). The CDR3 runs 14 residues. CDR1 SNHLY and CDR2 FYNNEI come from the germline V gene. V lost 3 bases, J lost 5 bases, and 10 bases lay in between. DNA of the CDR3: TGTGCCAGCAGTGAGGGACACTTTACCGGGGAGCTGTTTTTT. Protein product: CASSEGHFTGELFF.

The chain joins TRBV4-1 to TRBJ2-7, with 8 bases fitting TRBD2. Germline CDR1 and CDR2: MGHRA and YSYEKL. The V segment lost 0 bases and the J segment 1 base; nucleotides outside the gene matches: 2. The CDR3 runs to 15 residues. The CDR3 DNA follows: TGCGCCAGCAGCCAAGAACTAGCGGTATCCTACGAGCAGTACTTC. Translating it yields CASSQELAVSYEQYF.

This clone was counted ten times or more. This chain connects TRBV9 to TRBJ2-5, with D possibly TRBD1 on 7 matching bases. The V gene's germline CDR1 is SGDLS and CDR2 YYNGEE. With 4 bases removed from V and 6 bases from J, the gap between germline ends came to 13 bases. The CDR3 extends over 13 amino acids. The CDR3 here is CASSPRGVQTQYF. The CDR3 DNA sequence: TGTGCCAGCAGCCCCAGGGGGGTCCAGACCCAGTACTTC.

The chain is built from TRBV11-2 and TRBJ2-1, with D perhaps TRBD2 (7 bases). The length of the CDR3 is 13 residues. CDR1 SGHAT and CDR2 FQNNGV come from the germline V gene. V lost 0 bases and J 10 bases, leaving 10 bases between the germline ends. CDR3 region: CASSLDRGGEQFF. In DNA, the CDR3 is TGTGCCAGCAGCTTAGATAGGGGGGGCGAGCAGTTCTTC.

Of note for this clone: The sample carries other DNA sequences with the same CDR3. V usage is TRBV5-1 and J usage is TRBJ1-3; a weak D match, TRBD1 (5 bases). Trimming stripped 2 bases from V and 4 bases from J, with 10 bases between. The CDR3 length is 14 residues. Germline loops: CDR1 SGHRS, CDR2 YFSETQ. The CDR3 protein is CASSLGVSGNTIYF. CDR3 sequence (DNA): TGCGCCAGCAGCTTAGGGGTCTCCGGAAACACCATATATTTT.

On this clone itself: A read error likely explains this, since a far larger clone differs by one base. The chain combines TRBV7-2 with TRBJ1-4; 8 bases agree with TRBD1. CDR1 and CDR2 (germline): SGHTA, FQGNSA. This CDR3 contains 16 residues. The ends lost 5 bases at V and 4 bases at J; junction bases unmatched: 9. The chain's CDR3 is CASSLGDRPFNEKLFF. CDR3 nucleotides: TGTGCCAGCAGCCTCGGGGACAGGCCCTTTAATGAAAAACTGTTTTTT.

The V and J genes are TRBV28 and TRBJ2-3; 11 bases match TRBD2. The CDR3 extends over 18 amino acids. With 3 bases clipped from V and 2 bases from J, the junction kept 10 bases outside the gene matches. Germline assignment: CDR1 MDHEN and CDR2 SYDVKM. The DNA of the CDR3 is TGTGCCAGCAGTTTGTGGACTAGCGGGCCGAGCGACACAGATACGCAGTATTTT. Amino acid sequence: CASSLWTSGPSDTDTQYF.

Here the CDR3 reads CASFQPMGGFTDTQYF. The CDR3 nucleotides are TGTGCCAGCTTCCAGCCAATGGGGGGGTTCACAGATACGCAGTATTTT. The chain joins TRBV11-2 to TRBJ2-3; 7 bases are a match to TRBD2. CDR3 size: 16 residues. V shed 8 bases and J 2 bases; nucleotides not matched to a gene: 13. In germline, CDR1 is SGHAT, CDR2 FQNNGV.

This clone was found once. A much larger clone differs by one base, so this may be a read error. The rearrangement links TRBV5-1 to TRBJ2-7; TRBD1 aligns across 11 bases. Germline V lookup: CDR1 SGHRS, CDR2 YFSETQ. The junction had 1 base not matched to a gene; V was cut back by 0 bases and J by 2 bases. The CDR3 sequence is 15 residues long. The CDR3 DNA reads as TGCGCCAGCAGCTTGGCGGGACAGGGGGCCTACGAGCAGTACTTC. Translation gives CASSLAGQGAYEQYF.

This chain links TRBV19 with TRBJ2-7, with TRBD2 identical over 8 bases. Per germline, CDR1 LNHDA and CDR2 SQIVND (reference sequence). Germline trimming cut 1 base from V and 4 bases from J; bases unmatched to any gene: 3. The CDR3 is made up of 14 amino acids. In DNA form, the CDR3 reads TGTGCCAGTAGTATAGCAGCGGGAGTGTACGAGCAGTACTTC. It translates to CASSIAAGVYEQYF. Full variable domain (remainder filled in from reference TRBV19 and TRBJ2-7): DGGITQSPKYLFRKEGQNVTLSCEQNLNHDAMYWYRQDPGQGLRLIYYSQIVNDFQKGDIAEGYSVSREKKESFPLTVTSAQKNPTAFYLCASSIAAGVYEQYFGPGTRLTVT.

The chain carries TRBV5-1 and TRBJ2-7, with D perhaps TRBD1 (6 bases). The V and J ends lost 4 bases and 4 bases respectively, with 9 bases between them. Germline-derived CDR1 and CDR2 are SGHRS and YFSETQ. The CDR3 is 12 residues long. The CDR3 spells CASSTTGYEQYF. The DNA of the CDR3 is TGCGCCAGCAGCACTACAGGGTACGAGCAGTACTTC.

Turning to this clone: This same CDR3 is encoded by further DNA sequences in the sample. The chain carries TRBV4-1 and TRBJ2-3; D is unresolved. The CDR3 has 12 residues. Germline CDR1 reads MGHRA; CDR2 reads YSYEKL. Trimming pared 4 bases from V and 1 base from J, leaving 3 bases between. This chain's CDR3 is CASSLGTDTQYF. In DNA, the CDR3 is TGCGCCAGCAGCCTTGGCACAGATACGCAGTATTTT.

The V and J genes are TRBV19 and TRBJ2-3, with 7 bases matching TRBD1. The length of the CDR3 is 14 residues. The trim removed 6 bases at V and 0 bases at J, leaving 3 bases unmatched. The germline V gene has CDR1 LNHDA and CDR2 SQIVND (reference sequence). CDR3 coding DNA: TGTGCCAGTAGATCCAGGGGGAGCACAGATACGCAGTATTTT. This codes for CASRSRGSTDTQYF.